These T cell receptor beta chains were read from a single sample in a study of control samples from healthy donors and cancer patients. Clones were sequenced by immunoSEQ multiplex PCR, and TCRdb holds only the in-frame ones, with some missing. This table holds roughly 43,000 clones, 94% found once. Sequencing was performed on blood. These receptor sequences come from a man aged 55 to 69 in good health. Both conserved end residues are part of each CDR3. Each record gives: V gene, CDR3 protein.

>TRBV5-4
CASSLRGLAETQYF
>TRBV6-5
CASTSRQGSQETQYF
>TRBV6-1
CASSERFYEQYF
>TRBV24-1
CATSDLKTSESYNEQFF
>TRBV24-1
CATSDPPGQDQETQYF
>TRBV15
CATSREDQPQHF
>TRBV7-9
CASSSRMTGLMGETQYF
>TRBV3-1/TRBV3-2
CASTPPSYNEQFF
>TRBV9
CASSVGQRNTEAFF
>TRBV2
CASSNDEQFF
>TRBV3-1/TRBV3-2
CASSQATGRPYGYTF
>TRBV5-4
CASGLAGINWEQFF
>TRBV7-3
CASSLGHHDSGNTIYF
>TRBV28
CASSGQTSGNTIYF
>TRBV7-9
CASSLAWFQGDSGNTIYF
>TRBV11-3
CASSRGLAGHGELFF
>TRBV30
CAWSVLAGPTGEQYF
>TRBV9
CASSGEGGAGNQPQHF
>TRBV7-3
CASSLTGSGGASSYEQYF
>TRBV28
CASSGGRTETQYF
>TRBV30
CAWRPLEALEQFF
>TRBV2
CASSRDTYEQYF
>TRBV28
CASSLSVSLWAFF
>TRBV7-9
CASSSRGVHQPQHF
>TRBV4-2
CASSQRGTGLETQYF
>TRBV29-1
CSVLGGTYEQYF
>TRBV9
CASSVDSTGLSYEQYF
>TRBV14
CASSFDLLGDGYTF
>TRBV4-2
CASSQDGGNQPQHF
>TRBV7-9
CASSFDGTGLNQPQHF
>TRBV9
CASSVERVGRNYGYTF
>TRBV11-1
CASSPGQGRSLGGYTF
>TRBV6-5
CASRSTGTSGAEQFF
>TRBV7-9
CASSLVGETYNEQFF
>TRBV6-2/TRBV6-3
CASSKRIGQRQYF
>TRBV6-2/TRBV6-3
CASSLGAGPSYEQYF
>TRBV2
CASSFRRGGAYDEQFF
>TRBV7-9
CASSLWEAGEKLFF
>TRBV7-9
CASSLGTYNEKLFF
>TRBV27
CASSFLDRGSPLHF
>TRBV5-1
CASSYRTGENIQYF
>TRBV5-1
CASSLAGPYDEQYF
>TRBV28
CASSRSRGYYEQYF
>TRBV18
CASSQAGAGTGELFF
>TRBV7-4
CASSLRDSYTEAFF
>TRBV27
CASSIREGYEQYF
>TRBV19
CASSTGMSTEAFF
>TRBV5-4
CASSRRDSEAFF
>TRBV19
CASSIPTMTGYGYTF
>TRBV3-1/TRBV3-2
CASSSPRGLGYGYTF
>TRBV10-3
CAISERGDNEQFF
>TRBV6-4
CASSKISSGPYNEQFF
>TRBV19
CASSPLGAGNTIYF
>TRBV19
CASSSLAGGLVSTYEQYF
>TRBV6-4
CASSEGTGEGEQYF
>TRBV19
CASSWKGVVTNEKLFF
>TRBV13
CASRSSGLASSGELFF